One and the same sample provided the 23 T cell receptor beta chains below, sequenced in a study of T cell responses to AZD1222 COVID-19 vaccine. Sequenced by immunoSEQ multiplex PCR; TCRdb stores in-frame clones only, minus some. This table holds about 120,000 clones, about 92% found once. The specimen comprised peripheral blood, sampled on day 0 of AZD1222 vaccination. The receptors here all came from an adult in good health.

This rearrangement joins TRBV19 to TRBJ1-6; D unclear. Between the trimmed V and J ends, which lost 3 bases and 5 bases, there was a span of 8 bases. Looked up from germline, CDR1 is LNHDA and CDR2 is SQIVND (reference sequence). This CDR3 region has 14 residues. CDR3: CASSIGRDNSPLHF. The DNA of the CDR3 is TGTGCCAGTAGTATCGGGCGAGATAATTCACCCCTCCACTTT. Full variable domain (outside the CDR3, taken from reference TRBV19 and TRBJ1-6): DGGITQSPKYLFRKEGQNVTLSCEQNLNHDAMYWYRQDPGQGLRLIYYSQIVNDFQKGDIAEGYSVSREKKESFPLTVTSAQKNPTAFYLCASSIGRDNSPLHFGNGTRLTVT.

The genes are TRBV14 and TRBJ2-7, with 7 positions matching TRBD1. The trim removed 4 bases at V and 6 bases at J, leaving 12 bases unmatched. The CDR3 has 15 amino acids. Germline CDR1 and CDR2: SGHDN and FVKESK. The CDR3 DNA sequence: TGTGCCAGCAGCCGCTCCGGGACAGCAGGTTCCGAGCAGTACTTC. It is translated as CASSRSGTAGSEQYF.

V and J are TRBV28 and TRBJ2-2, with D unresolved. The germline gives CDR1 MDHEN, CDR2 SYDVKM. The V gene lost 5 bases and the J gene lost 2 bases, with 12 bases spanning the gap. The CDR3 runs to 15 residues. DNA of the CDR3: TGTGCCAGCAGTCTCGGCGTCTTAAACACCGGGGAGCTGTTTTTT. It codes for CASSLGVLNTGELFF.

This clone was observed a single time. This chain connects TRBV6-2 or TRBV6-3 to TRBJ2-2, with D unresolved. This CDR3 is built from 16 residues. The ends were cut back, 0 bases at V and 5 bases at J, with 13 bases in the middle. CDR1 and CDR2 from the germline V gene are MNHEY and SVGEGT. The CDR3 reads CASSYSTLIGTGELFF. The CDR3 nucleotides read TGTGCCAGCAGTTACTCGACTTTGATTGGGACCGGGGAGCTGTTTTTT.

This chain joins TRBV20-1 and TRBJ1-1; perhaps TRBD1 as D (5 bases). CDR1 and CDR2 (germline): DFQATT, SNEGSKA (reference sequence). This CDR3 comprises 11 residues. The V gene lost 0 bases and the J gene lost 10 bases, with 9 bases spanning the gap. The CDR3 bases are TGCAGTGCTAGAGACCCCGGGGCAGCTTTCTTT. Translated: CSARDPGAAFF.

This chain links TRBV10-3 with TRBJ1-2; D possibly corresponds to TRBD1 (5 bases). CDR1 ENHRY and CDR2 SYGVKD come from the germline V gene. V was pared by 6 bases and J by 4 bases, with 12 bases between. This CDR3 has 13 residues. The DNA of the CDR3 is TGTGCCATCAGCCTACAGGAGACCTATGGCTACACCTTC. Translated, it gives CAISLQETYGYTF.

The chain joins TRBV9 to TRBJ1-3; 7 bases map to TRBD1. This CDR3 is 15 amino acids long. The germline gives CDR1 SGDLS, CDR2 YYNGEE. The junction had 3 bases not matched to a gene; V was cut back by 3 bases and J by 0 bases. Written as DNA, the CDR3 is TGTGCCAGCAGCGGAGGGGACAGCTCTGGAAACACCATATATTTT. Its translation is CASSGGDSSGNTIYF.

The chain is built from TRBV20-1 and TRBJ2-1; D uncertain. CDR1 is DFQATT, CDR2 SNEGSKA, per germline (reference sequence). The CDR3 has 11 amino acids. V lost 2 bases, J lost 6 bases, and 5 bases lay in between. As DNA, the CDR3 is TGCAGTGCTAGAAAAGGCAATGAGCAGTTCTTC. Protein product: CSARKGNEQFF.

The chain is built from TRBV5-4 and TRBJ1-1; tentative D call: TRBD1 (5 bases). The CDR3 length is 13 residues. The V end was cut by 0 bases, the J end by 8 bases, with 11 bases between. Germline V gives CDR1 SGHNT, CDR2 YYREEE (reference sequence). The CDR3 loop is CASSLGWGYEAFF. In DNA form, the CDR3 reads TGTGCCAGCAGCTTGGGTTGGGGCTACGAAGCTTTCTTT.

The gene calls are TRBV4-3 and TRBJ1-5, with a possible D match to TRBD1 (5 bases). V lost 2 bases to trimming and J lost 2 bases, with 13 bases between them. Looked up from germline, CDR1 is LGHNA and CDR2 is YSLEER. This CDR3 comprises 16 residues. The CDR3 loop reads CASSQRWGYGNQPQHF. CDR3 nucleotide sequence: TGCGCCAGCAGCCAAAGGTGGGGCTATGGCAATCAGCCCCAGCATTTT.

The rearrangement links TRBV4-1 to TRBJ1-2; no clear D gene. Germline V gene lookup returns CDR1 MGHRA and CDR2 YSYEKL. CDR3 length: 19 residues. V lost 1 base and J lost 7, with 28 bases in between. In DNA form, the CDR3 reads TGCGCCAGCAGCCAAGTATTTACAGCGACAAACTTGGGAGTTGGTGGCTACACCTTC. Protein product: CASSQVFTATNLGVGGYTF.

The J gene is TRBJ2-7, the V gene TRBV4-3; 8 bases fit TRBD2. CDR3 length: 15 amino acids. After removal of 1 base from V and 4 bases from J, the junction contained 6 bases not matched to a gene. Germline loops: CDR1 LGHNA, CDR2 YSLEER. CDR3 sequence (DNA): TGCGCCAGCAGCCAAGGTCGGACTAGCCGATACGAGCAGTACTTC. This codes for CASSQGRTSRYEQYF.

This clone was counted a single time. The chain has TRBV5-1 and TRBJ1-5; D gene unclear. V lost 0 bases, J lost 1 base, and 8 bases lay in between. CDR1 is SGHRS and CDR2 is YFSETQ in the germline V gene. This CDR3 is 15 amino acids long. The CDR3 is CASSLGPQSNQPQHF. In nucleotides, the CDR3 is TGCGCCAGCAGCTTGGGTCCGCAAAGCAATCAGCCCCAGCATTTT.

The chain employs TRBV6-5 and TRBJ2-3, with D perhaps assigned TRBD1 or TRBD2 (7 bases each). CDR3 length equals 15 residues. Germline loops: CDR1 MNHEY, CDR2 SVGAGI. The ends were cut back, 4 bases at V and 9 bases at J, with 20 bases in the middle. CDR3 coding DNA: TGTGCCAGCAGTTCCAGGGGGGGGAAATATGGCACGCAGTATTTT. It yields the protein CASSSRGGKYGTQYF.

The chain couples TRBV28 to TRBJ2-2; D not resolved. Germline V gene data show CDR1 as MDHEN and CDR2 as SYDVKM. Trimming took off 2 bases at V and 11 bases at J, with 15 bases between the two ends. The CDR3 extends over 14 amino acids. The CDR3 spells CASSLGPGVGELFF. The CDR3 DNA follows: TGTGCCAGCAGTTTAGGCCCGGGTGTGGGTGAGCTGTTTTTT.

Remarks on this clone: Other DNA sequences in the sample encode the same CDR3. The V gene is TRBV4-3, the J gene TRBJ1-2; 11 bases are a match to TRBD1. The CDR3 runs to 15 residues. Germline V lookup: CDR1 LGHNA, CDR2 YSLEER. The J segment lost 4 bases and the V segment lost 1 base, leaving 2 bases of the junction unmatched. In DNA, the CDR3 is TGCGCCAGCAGCCAAGGGACAGGGGGCGGCTATGGCTACACCTTC. This gives the protein CASSQGTGGGYGYTF.

V gene TRBV11-2 combines with J gene TRBJ2-1, with D perhaps TRBD2 (6 bases). Germline assignment: CDR1 SGHAT and CDR2 FQNNGV. The V and J ends lost 0 bases and 6 bases respectively, with 18 bases between them. The CDR3 is made up of 17 amino acids. For the CDR3, the DNA is TGTGCCAGCAGCTTAGATGGGACTTTCACGTGGCCCAATGAGCAGTTCTTC. This gives the protein CASSLDGTFTWPNEQFF.

The chain couples TRBV11-3 to TRBJ1-1; no firm D call. The V end was cut by 5 bases, the J end by 6 bases, with 16 bases between. Germline assignment: CDR1 SGHNT and CDR2 YENEEA. The CDR3 is 14 residues long. The CDR3 region is CASSPGGDSAEAFF. The CDR3 region has the DNA TGTGCCAGCAGCCCAGGCGGAGATTCTGCTGAAGCTTTCTTT.

CDR3 sequence (DNA): TGTGCCAGCAGCCCAAGGGGGCGGGAGGGTTACGAGCAGTACTTC. Its protein product is CASSPRGREGYEQYF. The rearrangement links TRBV9 to TRBJ2-7, with 9 bases identical to TRBD2. The CDR3 contains 15 residues. CDR1 SGDLS and CDR2 YYNGEE come from the germline V gene. Trimming at V came to 4 bases and at J to 4 bases, leaving 9 bases not matched to a gene.

This sequence joins TRBV6-5 and TRBJ1-3; 7 bases match TRBD1. This CDR3 contains 14 residues. The V gene end was trimmed by 6 bases and the J gene end by 0 bases; junction bases not matched to a gene: 2. Germline-derived CDR1 and CDR2 are MNHEY and SVGAGI. The CDR3 sequence is CASSTGASGNTIYF. CDR3 DNA: TGTGCCAGCAGCACAGGGGCCTCTGGAAACACCATATATTTT.

The chain employs TRBV19 and TRBJ1-1, with 10 bases fitting TRBD1. CDR3 length: 14 amino acids. Germline lookup yields CDR1 LNHDA and CDR2 SQIVND (reference sequence). V was clipped by 6 bases and J by 4 bases; unmatched bases: 5. The CDR3 DNA reads as TGTGCCAGTAGCCTCGGGACAGGGGCCACTGAAGCTTTCTTT. Encoded protein: CASSLGTGATEAFF.

This clone appeared once. This chain uses TRBV2 with TRBJ1-1, with a tentative D call TRBD1 (6 bases). V was cut by 8 bases and J by 2 bases, with 12 bases left in between. Germline CDR1 SNHLY, CDR2 FYNNEI. The CDR3 totals 13 residues. CDR3 coding DNA: TGTGCCAGCGGGGGCAAGAGAAACACTGAAGCTTTCTTT. This encodes CASGGKRNTEAFF.

The CDR3 region is CASSQDTLLAGVSYEQYF. The CDR3 DNA sequence: TGCGCCAGCAGCCAAGATACCCTACTAGCGGGAGTCTCCTACGAGCAGTACTTC. The chain links TRBV4-1 to TRBJ2-7, with 11 bases lining up with TRBD2. This CDR3 is 18 amino acids long. The V segment lost 0 bases and the J segment 0 bases; nucleotides outside the gene matches: 7. CDR1 is MGHRA and CDR2 is YSYEKL in the germline V gene.